These 13 T cell receptor beta chains share one sample of origin, sequenced in a study of blood T cell repertoires in COVID-19. Method: immunoSEQ multiplex PCR; TCRdb's copy keeps in-frame clones and lacks some. The sample has fewer than 300,000 clones, 86% seen once. Sequenced material: peripheral blood. The receptor source for this set is a woman in her twenties or thirties with COVID-19, enrolled during active disease.

The chain carries TRBV18 and TRBJ1-5, with 7 bases lining up with TRBD1. V lost 4 bases to trimming and J lost 3 bases; unmatched junction nucleotides: 12. CDR1 is KGHSH, CDR2 LQKENI, per germline. This CDR3 is built from 17 residues. The CDR3 nucleotides are TGTGCCAGCTCACAAGATCTCGGGACAGTTGCCAATCAGCCCCAGCATTTT. It yields the protein CASSQDLGTVANQPQHF. Based on the CDR3 plus reference TRBV18 and TRBJ1-5, the full variable domain is NAGVMQNPRHLVRRRGQEARLRCSPMKGHSHVYWYRQLPEEGLKFMVYLQKENIIDESGMPKERFSAEFPKEGPSILRIQQVVRGDSAAYFCASSQDLGTVANQPQHFGDGTRLSIL.

V gene TRBV11-2 combines with J gene TRBJ1-2; D possibly corresponds to TRBD1 (6 bases). The V gene's germline CDR1 is SGHAT and CDR2 FQNNGV. The length of the CDR3 is 14 residues. Trimming removed 1 base from V and 7 bases from J, with 13 bases in between. As DNA, the CDR3 is TGTGCCAGCAGCTTAGGGCCAGCACAGGGTGGCTACACCTTC. Translating it yields CASSLGPAQGGYTF.

This clone showed up just once. The chain couples TRBV2 to TRBJ2-5; 12 bases are shared with TRBD2. V was pared by 4 bases and J by 2 bases, with 5 bases of the junction left unmatched. This CDR3 region has 16 residues. Germline assignment: CDR1 SNHLY and CDR2 FYNNEI. This chain's CDR3 is CASSVGLAGTQETQYF. The CDR3 coding sequence is TGTGCCAGCAGTGTGGGACTAGCGGGTACACAAGAGACCCAGTACTTC.

This clone was seen a handful of times. This rearrangement joins TRBV3-1 (or the pseudogene TRBV3-2) to TRBJ2-1; 8 bases align to TRBD2. Germline CDR1 and CDR2: LGHDT and YNNKEL (reference sequence). With 3 bases clipped from V and 2 bases from J, the junction kept 3 bases outside the gene matches. CDR3 length: 15 residues. The CDR3 nucleotides are TGTGCCAGCAGCCAGACTAGCGTGGCCTACAATGAGCAGTTCTTC. Protein product: CASSQTSVAYNEQFF.

The rearrangement links TRBV21-1 to TRBJ2-7; the table's D call of TRBD1 was not tested on the DNA. TRBV21-1 corresponds to a pseudogene. The CDR3 consists of 18 residues. CDR3: CASSPSLTGVLSSYEQYF. In nucleotides, the CDR3 is TGTGCCAGCAGCCCTTCTCTTACAGGGGTTCTGAGCTCCTACGAGCAGTACTTC.

The chain combines TRBV6-5 with TRBJ1-1; tentative D call: TRBD1 (5 bases). This CDR3 is built from 13 residues. V was trimmed by 2 bases and J by 5 bases, leaving 9 bases between them. Per germline, CDR1 MNHEY and CDR2 SVGAGI. The CDR3 DNA is TGTGCCAGCAGTTACGTGGGGGGGACTGAAGCTTTCTTT. The encoded protein is CASSYVGGTEAFF.

This clone was recorded many times. V is TRBV6-4 and J is TRBJ2-2; 11 bases are shared with TRBD1. V was pared by 3 bases and J by 7 bases, with 4 bases of the junction left unmatched. There are 15 residues in the CDR3. The germline V gene encodes CDR1 MRHNA and CDR2 SNTAGT. CDR3 DNA: TGTGCCAGCAGTGATGGACAGGGGGCTGGCGGGGAGCTGTTTTTT. Its translation is CASSDGQGAGGELFF.

The rearrangement uses TRBV6-5 and TRBJ1-1, with D possibly being TRBD1 (5 bases). Per germline, CDR1 MNHEY and CDR2 SVGAGI. The CDR3 covers 12 residues. Between the trimmed V and J ends, which lost 8 bases and 4 bases, there was a span of 11 bases. CDR3 sequence (DNA): TGTGCCAGCTGGGGGAGGGGCACTGAAGCTTTCTTT. Protein: CASWGRGTEAFF.

This chain uses TRBV5-4 with TRBJ2-3, with D maybe TRBD2 (6 bases). The V gene's germline CDR1 is SGHNT and CDR2 YYREEE (reference sequence). This CDR3 has 16 residues. Trimming took 5 bases from V and 2 from J, leaving 18 bases between them. DNA for the CDR3: TGTGCCAGCAGTCCCCCCGGGGCGGGGATCACAGATACGCAGTATTTT. Translating it yields CASSPPGAGITDTQYF.

The CDR3 nucleotides read TGTGCCAGCAGCCGAGTGAGGTCCCAAGAGACCCAGTACTTC. Protein product: CASSRVRSQETQYF. This chain joins TRBV5-5 and TRBJ2-5; D ambiguous. Germline V gene data show CDR1 as SGHKS and CDR2 as YYEKEE (reference sequence). This CDR3 has 14 amino acids. Trimming cost V 4 bases and J 1 base, with 11 bases left between them.

This chain uses TRBV13 with TRBJ2-3; TRBD2 matches at 7 bases. CDR3 length equals 17 residues. After removal of 5 bases from V and 0 bases from J, the junction contained 11 bases not matched to a gene. The germline gives CDR1 PRHDT, CDR2 FYEKMQ (reference sequence). The CDR3 region is CASSLRPGTISTDTQYF. CDR3 bases: TGTGCCAGCAGCCTGCGCCCCGGGACTATTAGCACAGATACGCAGTATTTT.

This sequence joins TRBV2 and TRBJ2-6; D uncertain. Germline CDR1 SNHLY, CDR2 FYNNEI. The length of the CDR3 is 13 residues. The ends were cut back, 8 bases at V and 0 bases at J, with 5 bases in the middle. The CDR3 bases are TGTGCCAGCCGTTCCTCTGGGGCCAACGTCCTGACTTTC. Translating it yields CASRSSGANVLTF. Full variable domain (rest looked up from reference TRBV2 and TRBJ2-6): EPEVTQTPSHQVTQMGQEVILRCVPISNHLYFYWYRQILGQKVEFLVSFYNNEISEKSEIFDDQFSVERPDGSNFTLKIRSTKLEDSAMYFCASRSSGANVLTFGAGSRLTVL.

V usage is TRBV3-1 (or the pseudogene TRBV3-2) and J usage is TRBJ2-1, with 7 bases identical to TRBD2. With 0 bases clipped from V and 4 bases from J, the junction kept 6 bases outside the gene matches. The germline CDR1 and CDR2 sequences are LGHDT and YNNKEL (reference sequence). The CDR3 runs to 16 residues. DNA of the CDR3: TGTGCCAGCAGCCAAGAGTTCGCTAGCGGTTACAATGAGCAGTTCTTC. Translating gives CASSQEFASGYNEQFF.